A single sample gave rise to the 5 T cell receptor beta chains below, sequenced in a study of Graves' ophthalmopathy and Graves' hyperthyroidism. Using RNA transcripts, the TCR beta CDR3 regions were amplified. In the first round, RT-PCR was carried out with HTBI primers, and a multiplex PCR formed the second round. TCRdb re-called the multiplex PCR reads with MiXCR, one entry per CDR3 protein. There are 150,000 to 200,000 distinct CDR3 sequences in the sample; around two fifths occur only once, and approximately 8.9% lies in the top ten. Sequenced: peripheral blood. Every receptor here comes from a man aged 25 to 40 with Graves' ophthalmopathy.

This clonotype was picked up many times. This chain joins TRBV20-1 and TRBJ2-2; D possibly corresponds to TRBD1 (6 bases). The CDR3 has 14 amino acids. V shed 5 bases and J shed 4 bases, with 14 bases lying between them. The V gene's germline CDR1 is DFQATT and CDR2 SNEGSKA (reference sequence). The CDR3 coding sequence is TGCAGTGCTCAGGACAGCCATAGCACCGGGGAGCTGTTTTTT. It yields the protein CSAQDSHSTGELFF.

This clonotype was seen repeatedly, ten times or more. This chain connects TRBV25-1 to TRBJ1-1; 8 positions agree with TRBD1. The length of the CDR3 is 14 residues. Germline V gene data show CDR1 as MGHDK and CDR2 as SYGVNS. V was clipped by 10 bases and J by 1 base; unmatched bases: 8. CDR3 protein: CANWVDRANTEAFF. The CDR3 coding sequence is TGTGCCAACTGGGTGGACAGGGCGAACACTGAAGCTTTCTTT.

This clonotype was seen at least ten times. The chain recombines TRBV20-1 with TRBJ2-7; D unresolved. The V and J ends lost 3 bases and 3 bases respectively, with 15 bases between them. This CDR3 is 14 amino acids long. The germline V gene has CDR1 DFQATT and CDR2 SNEGSKA (reference sequence). CDR3 residues: CSASWVKGGYEQYF. CDR3 DNA: TGCAGTGCTAGTTGGGTAAAGGGCGGCTACGAGCAGTACTTC.

The rearrangement uses TRBV29-1 and TRBJ1-1; no firm D call. The CDR3 totals 13 residues. Germline loops: CDR1 SQVTM, CDR2 ANQGSEA. Trimming pared 7 bases from V and 1 base from J, leaving 13 bases between. In DNA form, the CDR3 reads TGCAGCGCTAACAAAGCGACGAACACTGAAGCTTTCTTT. Translation: CSANKATNTEAFF.

This clonotype was found many times. The chain carries TRBV6-2 or TRBV6-3 and TRBJ2-5; 10 bases match TRBD1. The CDR3 is made up of 15 amino acids. Trimming removed 6 bases from V and 4 bases from J; junction bases left unmatched: 8. CDR1 and CDR2 (germline): MNHEY, SVGEGT. The CDR3, as DNA: TGTGCCAGCAGCTCCGGGACAGGGGACGTAGAGACCCAGTACTTC. Translated: CASSSGTGDVETQYF.